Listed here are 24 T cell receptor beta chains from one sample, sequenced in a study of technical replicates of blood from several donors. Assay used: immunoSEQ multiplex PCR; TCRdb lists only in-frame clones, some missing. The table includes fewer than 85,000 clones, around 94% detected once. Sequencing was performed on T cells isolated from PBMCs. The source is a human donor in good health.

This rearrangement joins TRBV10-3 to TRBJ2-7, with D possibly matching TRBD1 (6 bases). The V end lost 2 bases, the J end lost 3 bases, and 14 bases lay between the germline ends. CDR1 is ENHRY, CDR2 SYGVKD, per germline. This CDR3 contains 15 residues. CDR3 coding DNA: TGTGCCATCAGTGAGCCGGACAGCCTCCACTACGAGCAGTACTTC. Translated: CAISEPDSLHYEQYF.

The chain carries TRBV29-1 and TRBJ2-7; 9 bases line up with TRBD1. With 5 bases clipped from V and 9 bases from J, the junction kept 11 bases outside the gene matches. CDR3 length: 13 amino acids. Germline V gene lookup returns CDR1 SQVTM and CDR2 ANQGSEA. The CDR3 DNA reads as TGCAGCGTTCCGGGACAGGGACCCCGCGGGCAGTACTTC. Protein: CSVPGQGPRGQYF.

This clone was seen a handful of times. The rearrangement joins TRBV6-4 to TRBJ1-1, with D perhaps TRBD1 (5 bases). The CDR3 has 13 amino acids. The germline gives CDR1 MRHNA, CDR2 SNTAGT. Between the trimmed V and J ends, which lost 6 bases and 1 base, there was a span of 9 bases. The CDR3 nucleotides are TGTGCCAGCAGAATCGGACAGAACACTGAAGCTTTCTTT. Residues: CASRIGQNTEAFF.

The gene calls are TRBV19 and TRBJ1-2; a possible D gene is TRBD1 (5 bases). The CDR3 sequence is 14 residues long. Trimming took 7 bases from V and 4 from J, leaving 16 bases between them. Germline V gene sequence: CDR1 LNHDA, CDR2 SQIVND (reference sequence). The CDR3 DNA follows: TGTGCCAGTACCCCCTTCGGGGGAGGCTATGGCTACACCTTC. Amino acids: CASTPFGGGYGYTF.

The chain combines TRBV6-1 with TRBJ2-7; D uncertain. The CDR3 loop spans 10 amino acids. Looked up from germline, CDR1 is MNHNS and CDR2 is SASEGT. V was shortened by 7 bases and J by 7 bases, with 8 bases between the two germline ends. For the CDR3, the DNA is TGTGCCAGCATCGAGAGAGAGCAGTACTTC. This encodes CASIEREQYF.

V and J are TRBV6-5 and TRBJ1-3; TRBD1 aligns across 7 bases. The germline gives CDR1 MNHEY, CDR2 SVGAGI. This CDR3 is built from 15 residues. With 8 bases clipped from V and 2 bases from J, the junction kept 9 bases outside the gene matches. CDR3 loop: CASGWKGATGNTIYF. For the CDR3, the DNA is TGTGCCAGCGGGTGGAAGGGGGCGACTGGAAACACCATATATTTT.

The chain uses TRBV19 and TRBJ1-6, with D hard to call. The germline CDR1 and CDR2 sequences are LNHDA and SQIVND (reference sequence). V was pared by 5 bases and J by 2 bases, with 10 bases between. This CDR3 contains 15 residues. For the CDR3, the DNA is TGTGCCAGTAGTGGAGGCCGTACCTATAATTCACCCCTCCACTTT. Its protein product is CASSGGRTYNSPLHF. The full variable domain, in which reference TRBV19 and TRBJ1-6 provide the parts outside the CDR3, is DGGITQSPKYLFRKEGQNVTLSCEQNLNHDAMYWYRQDPGQGLRLIYYSQIVNDFQKGDIAEGYSVSREKKESFPLTVTSAQKNPTAFYLCASSGGRTYNSPLHFGNGTRLTVT.

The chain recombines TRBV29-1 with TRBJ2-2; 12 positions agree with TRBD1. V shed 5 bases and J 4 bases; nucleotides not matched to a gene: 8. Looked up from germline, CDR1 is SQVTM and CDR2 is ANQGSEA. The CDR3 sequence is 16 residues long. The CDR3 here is CSVWVGQGASTGELFF. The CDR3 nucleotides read TGCAGCGTTTGGGTGGGACAGGGGGCGAGCACCGGGGAGCTGTTTTTT.

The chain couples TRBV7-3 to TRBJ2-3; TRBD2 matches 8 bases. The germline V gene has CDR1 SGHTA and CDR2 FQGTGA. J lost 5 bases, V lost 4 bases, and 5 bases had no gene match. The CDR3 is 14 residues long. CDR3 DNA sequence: TGTGCCAGCAGCTCCGCGGGGGGAGGAGATACGCAGTATTTT. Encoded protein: CASSSAGGGDTQYF.

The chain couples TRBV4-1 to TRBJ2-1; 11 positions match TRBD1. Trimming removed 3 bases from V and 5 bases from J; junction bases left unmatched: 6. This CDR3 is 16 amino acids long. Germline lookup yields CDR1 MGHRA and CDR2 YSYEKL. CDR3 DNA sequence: TGCGCCAGCAGCCATTATGGACAGGGGGCCCACAATGAGCAGTTCTTC. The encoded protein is CASSHYGQGAHNEQFF.

In nucleotides, the CDR3 is TGCGCCAGCAGTGACCCAGCGGGGGTGAAAGAAGAGACCCAGTACTTC. Protein: CASSDPAGVKEETQYF. This chain links TRBV10-2 with TRBJ2-5, with TRBD2 matching over 8 bases. This CDR3 spans 16 amino acids. Germline assignment: CDR1 WSHSY and CDR2 SAAADI. The J segment lost 3 bases and the V segment lost 3 bases, leaving 9 bases of the junction unmatched.

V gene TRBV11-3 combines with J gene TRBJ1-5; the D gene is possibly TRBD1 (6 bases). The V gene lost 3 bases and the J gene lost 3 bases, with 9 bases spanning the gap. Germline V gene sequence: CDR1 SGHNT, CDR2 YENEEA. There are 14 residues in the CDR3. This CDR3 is CASSFTGSNQPQHF. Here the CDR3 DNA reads TGTGCCAGCAGCTTTACAGGGTCCAATCAGCCCCAGCATTTT.

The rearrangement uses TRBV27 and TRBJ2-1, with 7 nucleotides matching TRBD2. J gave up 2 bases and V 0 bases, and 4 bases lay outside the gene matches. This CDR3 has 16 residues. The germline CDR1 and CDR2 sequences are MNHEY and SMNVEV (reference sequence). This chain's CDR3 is CASSLSPGGPYNEQFF. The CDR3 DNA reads TGTGCCAGCAGTTTATCGCCGGGGGGACCCTACAATGAGCAGTTCTTC.

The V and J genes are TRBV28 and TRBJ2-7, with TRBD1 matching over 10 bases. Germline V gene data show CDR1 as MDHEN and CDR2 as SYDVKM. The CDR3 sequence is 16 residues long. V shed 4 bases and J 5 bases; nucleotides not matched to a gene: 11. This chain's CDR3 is CASSSLLLTGGDEQYF. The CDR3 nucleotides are TGTGCCAGCAGTTCCCTCCTACTGACAGGGGGCGACGAGCAGTACTTC.

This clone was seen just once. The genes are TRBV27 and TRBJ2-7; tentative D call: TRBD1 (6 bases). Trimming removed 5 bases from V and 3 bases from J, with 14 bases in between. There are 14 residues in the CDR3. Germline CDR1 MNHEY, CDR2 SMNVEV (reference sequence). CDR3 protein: CASSLDRQGYEQYF. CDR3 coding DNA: TGTGCCAGCAGTCTTGACAGGCAGGGCTACGAGCAGTACTTC.

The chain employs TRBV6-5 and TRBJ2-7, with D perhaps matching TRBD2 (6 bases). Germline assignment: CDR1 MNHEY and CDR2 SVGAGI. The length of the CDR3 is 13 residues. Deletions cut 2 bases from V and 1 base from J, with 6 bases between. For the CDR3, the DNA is TGTGCCAGCAGTTACCGGGAGTCCTACGAGCAGTACTTC. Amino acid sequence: CASSYRESYEQYF.

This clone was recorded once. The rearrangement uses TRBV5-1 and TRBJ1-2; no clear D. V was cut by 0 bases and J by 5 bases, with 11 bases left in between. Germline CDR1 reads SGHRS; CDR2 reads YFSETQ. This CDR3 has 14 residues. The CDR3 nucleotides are TGCGCCAGCAGCTTGGGTCGACCGGGGTATGGCTACACCTTC. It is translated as CASSLGRPGYGYTF.

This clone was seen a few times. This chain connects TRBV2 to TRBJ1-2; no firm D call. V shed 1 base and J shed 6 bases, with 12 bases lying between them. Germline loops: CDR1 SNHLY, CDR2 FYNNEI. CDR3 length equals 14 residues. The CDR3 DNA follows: TGTGCCAGCAGTGAAGGGAGGGTTCGGGATGGCTACACCTTC. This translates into CASSEGRVRDGYTF.

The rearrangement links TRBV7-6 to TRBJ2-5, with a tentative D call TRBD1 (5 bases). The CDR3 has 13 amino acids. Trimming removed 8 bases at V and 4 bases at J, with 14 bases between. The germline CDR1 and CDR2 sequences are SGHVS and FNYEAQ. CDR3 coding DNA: TGTGCCAGCGGAAGGGCAGGGCGAGAGACCCAGTACTTC. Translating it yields CASGRAGRETQYF.

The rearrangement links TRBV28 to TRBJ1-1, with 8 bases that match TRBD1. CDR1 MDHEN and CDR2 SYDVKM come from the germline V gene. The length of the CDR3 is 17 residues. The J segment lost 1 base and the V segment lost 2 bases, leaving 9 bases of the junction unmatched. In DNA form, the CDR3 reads TGTGCCAGCAGTTTACCCCTAGGAACAGGGGGGAACACTGAAGCTTTCTTT. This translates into CASSLPLGTGGNTEAFF.

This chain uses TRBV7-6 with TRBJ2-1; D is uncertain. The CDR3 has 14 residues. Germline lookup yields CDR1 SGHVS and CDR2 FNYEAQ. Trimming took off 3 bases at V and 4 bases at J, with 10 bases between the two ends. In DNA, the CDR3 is TGTGCCAGCAGCTTCGACAACTTTTACAATGAGCAGTTCTTC. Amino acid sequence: CASSFDNFYNEQFF.

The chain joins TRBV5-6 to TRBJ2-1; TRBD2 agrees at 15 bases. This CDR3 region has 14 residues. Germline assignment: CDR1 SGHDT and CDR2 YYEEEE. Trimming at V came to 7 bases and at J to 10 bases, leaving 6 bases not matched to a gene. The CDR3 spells CASLGLAGGKEQFF. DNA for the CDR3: TGTGCCAGCTTAGGACTAGCGGGGGGGAAGGAGCAGTTCTTC.

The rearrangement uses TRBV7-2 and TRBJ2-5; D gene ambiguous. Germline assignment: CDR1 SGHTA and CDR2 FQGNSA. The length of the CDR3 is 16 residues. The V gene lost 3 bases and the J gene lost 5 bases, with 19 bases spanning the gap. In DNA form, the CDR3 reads TGTGCCAGCAGCTTTCCCAGTGTGGTCCCCCTGGAGACCCAGTACTTC. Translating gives CASSFPSVVPLETQYF.

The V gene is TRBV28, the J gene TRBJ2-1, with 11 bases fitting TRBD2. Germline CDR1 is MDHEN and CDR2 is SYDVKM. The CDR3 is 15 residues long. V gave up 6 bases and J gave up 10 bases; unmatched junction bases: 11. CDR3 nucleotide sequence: TGTGCCAGCAGGCCCCCCGGGACTAGCGGAATCGAGCAGTTCTTC. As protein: CASRPPGTSGIEQFF.